What follows describes a single TCR beta chain. Its antigen is not identified. Sequenced by immunoSEQ multiplex PCR; TCRdb stores in-frame clones only, minus some. The repertoire holds around 29,000 clones, with roughly nine tenths as singletons. The data were taken from a study of a mutant IDH1 vaccine in newly diagnosed glioma. Across the whole study: Beginning 4-6 weeks after radiotherapy alone, or with temozolomide cycles, vaccination took place.

General study findings and limits: Immune responses arising from the vaccine appeared in more than 90% of patients.

The sample's time point: week 5, during vaccination. One vaccine dose held 300 ug of mutant IDH1 20-mer peptide and came with topical imiquimod. The study enrolled donors with new WHO grade 3 or 4 IDH1-mutant, ATRX-lost astrocytomas. Germline lookup yields CDR1 SQVTM and CDR2 ANQGSEA. V was clipped by 7 bases and J by 2 bases, with 14 bases between them. The CDR3 is 13 amino acids. This sequence was found in a woman aged 40 to 49 with glioma. Some clones in this sample may be carry-over from other donors' samples. The chain combines TRBV29-1 with TRBJ1-1; D call uncertain. The specimen comprised peripheral blood mononuclear cells (PBMCs), sampled from a glioma patient whose treatment included an IDH1 peptide vaccine. CDR3 in DNA: TGCAGCGGTTGCCGATCAGCCAACACTGAAGCTTTCTTT. It specifies CSGCRSANTEAFF.